This paragraph covers one T cell receptor beta chain sequence. The germline V gene encodes CDR1 SGHDN and CDR2 FVKESK. This CDR3 is 18 amino acids long. The V gene end was trimmed by 4 bases and the J gene end by 5 bases; junction bases not matched to a gene: 10. These data are taken from a study of shared T cell receptors in the human thymus. Assay: immunoSEQ multiplex PCR; the TCRdb copy retains only in-frame clones and omits some. The sample lists over 60,000 clones, nearly 95% occurring once. This TCR was sampled from a human donor. The chain has TRBV14 and TRBJ2-5, with 16 nucleotides matching TRBD2. The sequencing sample was made of thymocytes. In DNA form, the CDR3 reads TGTGCCAGCAGCCCTTACGGGACTAGCGGGGGGGCCAGCGAGACCCAGTACTTC. It translates to CASSPYGTSGGASETQYF.